Listed below are T cell receptor beta chains from one sample, sequenced in a study of blood T cell repertoires in COVID-19. TCRdb's copy holds only in-frame clones and misses some; the assay was immunoSEQ multiplex PCR. The sample records fewer than 250,000 clones, over 70% being singletons. Sequenced material: peripheral blood. The receptors were sampled from a man over 45 with active or convalescent COVID-19. Each CDR3 is given with its conserved first and last residue. A D gene is named only where the DNA matches it firmly. Clone size is not always given. Where it is, it says once, few, many or a class for expanded clones.

clone_size j_call v_call d_call cdr3_nt cdr3_aa
- TRBJ1-1 TRBV7-9 - TGTGCCAGCAGCTTACCGGGGTCCACTGAAGCTTTCTTT CASSLPGSTEAFF
- TRBJ1-2 TRBV28 - TGTGCCAGCAGTTTACGGGCAGGGTACGGCTACACCTTC CASSLRAGYGYTF
- TRBJ2-2 TRBV27 - TGTGCCAGCAGTTTGGAAGGGGGGGACACCGGGGAGCTGTTTTTT CASSLEGGDTGELFF
- TRBJ2-3 TRBV6-5 - TGTGCCCTTAATGAGGACATGTTCACAGATACGCAGTATTTT CALNEDMFTDTQYF
- TRBJ1-2 TRBV30 - TGTGCCTGGAGTCTGAATAGCTATGGCTACACCTTC CAWSLNSYGYTF
- TRBJ2-2 TRBV10-1 TRBD1 TGCGCCAGCAGTGAGCTACGGACAGGGGCGAACACCGGGGAGCTGTTTTTT CASSELRTGANTGELFF
few TRBJ1-5 TRBV5-1 - TGCGCCAGCAGCTTGGGGACATTTAGCAATCAGCCCCAGCATTTT CASSLGTFSNQPQHF
- TRBJ1-4 TRBV6-2/TRBV6-3 - TGTGCCAGCAGTTTCCGTCGGGAAAAACTGTTTTTT CASSFRREKLFF
- TRBJ2-1 TRBV10-1 - TGCGCCAGCAGCCGGGGTTCTTTGGTTGAGCAGTTCTTC CASSRGSLVEQFF
- TRBJ1-1 TRBV28 TRBD1 TGTGCCAGCAGGGGACAGGGGGTGGGTGAAGCTTTCTTT CASRGQGVGEAFF
- TRBJ2-5 TRBV2 TRBD1 TGTGCCAGCAGGGACACAGGGGCGCCGGGGGAGACCCAGTACTTC CASRDTGAPGETQYF
- TRBJ2-3 TRBV30 TRBD2 TGTGCCTGGGCCACCGGACTAGCGGGTCTTACAGATACGCAGTATTTT CAWATGLAGLTDTQYF
- TRBJ1-1 TRBV28 TRBD1 TGTGCCAGCAGTACCCGACAGGGGGCATCTTTCTTT CASSTRQGASFF
- TRBJ1-1 TRBV30 - TGTGCCTGGAGTGCAGATCCGAACACTGAAGCTTTCTTT CAWSADPNTEAFF
few TRBJ1-1 TRBV5-8 - TGTGCCAGCAGTCGACAGTACACTGAAGCTTTCTTT CASSRQYTEAFF
- TRBJ1-5 TRBV10-2 - TGCGCCAGCAGTGAGTCCGGGGGAGGGAATCAGCCCCAGCATTTT CASSESGGGNQPQHF
- TRBJ1-5 TRBV7-9 - TGTGCCAGCACCCCGGGGGAGAATCAGCCCCAGCATTTT CASTPGENQPQHF
- TRBJ1-4 TRBV19 - TGTGCCAGTTCGAGACAGCGGGATAATGAAAAACTGTTTTTT CASSRQRDNEKLFF
- TRBJ1-2 TRBV23-1 - TGCGCCCCGAGGAAAAAACAGCATTGGAGGGGCTACACCTTC CAPRKKQHWRGYTF
- TRBJ2-5 TRBV3-1/TRBV3-2 TRBD1 TGTGCCAGCAGCCCAACATCTACAGGGGGCGGAGAGACCCAGTACTTC CASSPTSTGGGETQYF
- TRBJ2-1 TRBV5-1 - TGCGCCAGCAGCCAGACTATGAATGAGCAGTTCTTC CASSQTMNEQFF
- TRBJ2-1 TRBV24-1 TRBD2 TGTGCCACCAGTGAAACTAGCGGGAGCTCCTACAATGAGCAGTTCTTC CATSETSGSSYNEQFF
- TRBJ1-4 TRBV28 - TGTGCCAGCAGTTTATTGGTTACGGGAACTAATGAAAAACTGTTTTTT CASSLLVTGTNEKLFF
- TRBJ2-5 TRBV19 - TGTGCCACCCCGAGACTTCCCTCCCAAGAGACCCAGTACTTC CATPRLPSQETQYF
- TRBJ2-7 TRBV28 - TGTGCCAGCAGTTTGCTTGGGGGCTCCAGGGGCGAGCAGTACTTC CASSLLGGSRGEQYF
few TRBJ2-3 TRBV9 TRBD2 TGTGCCAGCAGCCCCCGCGGACTAGCGGGGGGGCGTACGCAGTATTTT CASSPRGLAGGRTQYF